A single sample gave rise to the 19 T cell receptor beta chains below, sequenced in a study of blood T cell repertoires in COVID-19. Clones were read by immunoSEQ multiplex PCR, and TCRdb kept only the in-frame ones, dropping some. The table has about 300,000 clones, around 89% seen once; the top ten hold roughly 4.3%. Sequenced input: PBMCs or T cells enriched from blood (not recorded which). These receptors were collected from a woman aged 18-30 years with acute COVID-19.

The CDR3, as DNA: TGTGCCAGCAGTGGCCAGGGGCGCGATCGAGGAACTAATGAAAAACTGTTTTTT. Translated: CASSGQGRDRGTNEKLFF. This sequence joins TRBV28 and TRBJ1-4; D might be TRBD1 (6 bases). V shed 5 bases and J shed 1 base, with 20 bases lying between them. Germline CDR1 and CDR2: MDHEN and SYDVKM. This CDR3 comprises 18 residues.

The chain couples TRBV6-2 or TRBV6-3 to TRBJ1-2; no reliable D call. Germline CDR1 and CDR2: MNHEY and SVGEGT. Trimming took off 0 bases at V and 6 bases at J, with 17 bases between the two ends. The CDR3 runs 16 residues. The CDR3 here is CASSYSRTDRTDGYTF. CDR3 coding DNA: TGTGCCAGCAGTTACTCCAGAACTGACCGGACTGATGGCTACACCTTC.

The chain employs TRBV6-5 and TRBJ1-3; perhaps TRBD1 as D (5 bases). In germline, CDR1 is MNHEY, CDR2 SVGAGI. This CDR3 has 14 residues. Trimming removed 8 bases from V and 7 bases from J, with 18 bases in between. DNA of the CDR3: TGTGCCAGCTTCCCCACAGGAGCAAAGAACACCATATATTTT. Amino acids: CASFPTGAKNTIYF.

The V and J genes are TRBV9 and TRBJ2-3; no clear D. V shed 4 bases and J shed 0 bases, with 12 bases lying between them. Germline assignment: CDR1 SGDLS and CDR2 YYNGEE. The CDR3 has 15 amino acids. DNA for the CDR3: TGTGCCAGCAGCTGGTTAGCTACTAGCACAGATACGCAGTATTTT. As protein: CASSWLATSTDTQYF.

The gene calls are TRBV28 and TRBJ1-1; D is perhaps TRBD1 (5 bases). The V and J ends lost 1 base and 4 bases respectively, with 13 bases between them. CDR1 is MDHEN, CDR2 SYDVKM, per germline. The CDR3 sequence is 15 residues long. Here the CDR3 DNA reads TGTGCCAGCAGTTTATTGCAGGGCTTCCTCACTGAAGCTTTCTTT. Its protein product is CASSLLQGFLTEAFF.

This clone was found once. The J gene is TRBJ1-6, the V gene TRBV11-3; D gene uncertain. V dropped 5 bases and J dropped 7 bases, with 9 bases sitting between them. The length of the CDR3 is 13 residues. Germline V gene lookup returns CDR1 SGHNT and CDR2 YENEEA. The CDR3: CASSVKSNSPLHF. DNA of the CDR3: TGTGCCAGCAGCGTTAAATCGAATTCACCCCTCCACTTT. The variable domain in full, completed from reference TRBV11-3 and TRBJ1-6, reads EAGVVQSPRYKIIEKKQPVAFWCNPISGHNTLYWYLQNLGQGPELLIRYENEEAVDDSQLPKDRFSAERLKGVDSTLKIQPAELGDSAVYLCASSVKSNSPLHFGNGTRLTVT.

This chain links TRBV28 with TRBJ1-5; unclear D gene. V shed 6 bases and J shed 0 bases, with 12 bases lying between them. The CDR3 consists of 15 residues. Germline lookup yields CDR1 MDHEN and CDR2 SYDVKM. DNA for the CDR3: TGTGCCAGCAGCTCTAGAGGTGTTAGCAATCAGCCCCAGCATTTT. Amino acids: CASSSRGVSNQPQHF. The full variable domain, its missing parts supplied by reference TRBV28 and TRBJ1-5, is DVKVTQSSRYLVKRTGEKVFLECVQDMDHENMFWYRQDPGLGLRLIYFSYDVKMKEKGDIPEGYSVSREKKERFSLILESASTNQTSMYLCASSSRGVSNQPQHFGDGTRLSIL.

The rearrangement links TRBV2 to TRBJ2-7, with 7 bases lining up with TRBD1. The ends lost 8 bases at V and 5 bases at J; junction bases unmatched: 15. From germline, CDR1 is SNHLY and CDR2 FYNNEI. The CDR3 has 15 amino acids. CDR3: CASRDRDRTFHEQYF. In DNA form, the CDR3 reads TGTGCCAGCCGAGACAGGGACCGAACTTTCCACGAGCAGTACTTC.

In this sample, this clone turned up once. V is TRBV3-1 (or the pseudogene TRBV3-2) and J is TRBJ2-2; 11 bases line up with TRBD2. There are 21 residues in the CDR3. In germline, CDR1 is LGHDT, CDR2 YNNKEL (reference sequence). The J segment lost 5 bases and the V segment lost 1 base, leaving 18 bases of the junction unmatched. The CDR3 DNA reads TGTGCCAGCAGCCAAGGAATACCCGAAACTAGCGGGAGTCGACGAACCGGGGAGCTGTTTTTT. The encoded protein is CASSQGIPETSGSRRTGELFF.

The chain joins TRBV7-6 to TRBJ2-2; the D gene is possibly TRBD2 (5 bases). V was pared by 1 base and J by 6 bases, with 9 bases between. This CDR3 region has 14 residues. Germline V gives CDR1 SGHVS, CDR2 FNYEAQ. The CDR3 loop is CASSLETTSGELFF. CDR3 nucleotide sequence: TGTGCCAGCAGCTTAGAGACTACCTCCGGGGAGCTGTTTTTT.

The chain carries TRBV19 and TRBJ2-1; no clear D gene. The germline V gene encodes CDR1 LNHDA and CDR2 SQIVND (reference sequence). The CDR3 length is 12 residues. V was trimmed by 1 base and J by 8 bases, leaving 6 bases between them. CDR3 residues: CASSIGRDEQFF. The DNA of the CDR3 is TGTGCCAGTAGTATAGGTCGGGATGAGCAGTTCTTC.

V is TRBV21-1 and J is TRBJ2-3; the table's D call, TRBD2, has no DNA check behind it. TRBV21-1 is listed as a pseudogene. This CDR3 spans 14 amino acids. The CDR3 DNA reads as TGTGCCAGCAGCAAAGATTCTACCACAGATACGCAGTATTTT. Protein: CASSKDSTTDTQYF.

This clone was seen only a few times. The chain uses TRBV7-8 and TRBJ2-7; D may be TRBD1 (6 bases). The germline V and J ends were trimmed by 3 bases and 2 bases, with 23 bases remaining between them. The CDR3 has 18 residues. From germline, CDR1 is SGHVS and CDR2 FQNEAQ. The CDR3 coding sequence is TGTGCCAGCAGCTTCGGGTTCCCCGGGACACAAAAAACCTACGAGCAGTACTTC. Amino acid sequence: CASSFGFPGTQKTYEQYF.

The gene calls are TRBV12-5 and TRBJ2-7, with D possibly being TRBD2 (6 bases). This CDR3 has 16 residues. The germline V gene has CDR1 LGHNT and CDR2 FRNRAP. Trimming shortened V by 0 bases and J by 2 bases, and 14 bases separated the two germline ends. CDR3 residues: CASGLVLGRPPYEQYF. The CDR3 coding sequence is TGTGCTAGTGGTTTGGTACTCGGGAGACCCCCCTACGAGCAGTACTTC.

The chain uses TRBV27 and TRBJ1-6; D is uncertain. Trimming cost V 9 bases and J 7 bases, with 16 bases left between them. The CDR3 extends over 14 amino acids. Germline V gene data show CDR1 as MNHEY and CDR2 as SMNVEV (reference sequence). CDR3: CASGLRMRNSPLHF. As DNA, the CDR3 is TGTGCCAGTGGTTTAAGGATGCGGAATTCACCCCTCCACTTT.

The chain recombines TRBV12-3 or TRBV12-4 with TRBJ1-1; TRBD1 matches 9 bases. The CDR3 loop spans 12 amino acids. J was trimmed by 11 bases and V by 3 bases; bases with no gene match: 4. The CDR3: CASSFWTGEAFF. In DNA form, the CDR3 reads TGTGCCAGCAGTTTCTGGACAGGGGAGGCTTTCTTT.

The chain employs TRBV5-1 and TRBJ2-6, with 10 bases aligning to TRBD1. CDR1 and CDR2 from the germline V gene are SGHRS and YFSETQ. V shed 0 bases, J shed 4 bases, and the junction held 10 bases outside the gene matches. The CDR3 loop spans 19 amino acids. DNA of the CDR3: TGCGCCAGCAGCTTGGGAATAGGACAGGGGGTGTCAGGGGCCAACGTCCTGACTTTC. The encoded protein is CASSLGIGQGVSGANVLTF.

The chain couples TRBV27 to TRBJ2-3; D is perhaps TRBD1 (5 bases). Trimming removed 5 bases at V and 6 bases at J, with 18 bases between. This CDR3 region has 15 residues. Germline V gene data show CDR1 as MNHEY and CDR2 as SMNVEV (reference sequence). The CDR3 region is CASSREVQGEDTQYF. CDR3 DNA: TGTGCCAGCAGTCGAGAGGTTCAGGGTGAGGATACGCAGTATTTT.

This rearrangement joins TRBV14 to TRBJ2-1; 7 bases are a match to TRBD2. Per germline, CDR1 SGHDN and CDR2 FVKESK. The junction had 7 bases not matched to a gene; V was cut back by 0 bases and J by 8 bases. The CDR3 length is 15 residues. CDR3 region: CASSQDPGLADEQFF. The CDR3 coding sequence is TGTGCCAGCAGCCAAGATCCGGGGCTAGCGGATGAGCAGTTCTTC.